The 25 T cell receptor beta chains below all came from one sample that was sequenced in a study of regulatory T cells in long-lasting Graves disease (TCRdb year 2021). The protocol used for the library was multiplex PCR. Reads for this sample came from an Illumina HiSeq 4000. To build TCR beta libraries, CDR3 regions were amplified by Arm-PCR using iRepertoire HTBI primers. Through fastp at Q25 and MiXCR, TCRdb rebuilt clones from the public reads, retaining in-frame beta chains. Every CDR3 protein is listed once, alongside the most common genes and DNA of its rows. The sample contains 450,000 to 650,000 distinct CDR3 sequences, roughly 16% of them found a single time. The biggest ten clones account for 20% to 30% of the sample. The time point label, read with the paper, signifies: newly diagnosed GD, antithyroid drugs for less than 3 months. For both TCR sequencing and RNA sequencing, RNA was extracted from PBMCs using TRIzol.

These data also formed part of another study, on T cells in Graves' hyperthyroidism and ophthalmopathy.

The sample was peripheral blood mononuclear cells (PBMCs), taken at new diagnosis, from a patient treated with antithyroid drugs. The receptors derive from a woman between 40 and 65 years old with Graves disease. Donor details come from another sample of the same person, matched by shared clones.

CDR3 residues: CASSRGVANTGELFF. CDR3 sequence (DNA): TGCGCCAGCAGCCGAGGGGTAGCGAACACCGGGGAGCTGTTTTTT. The chain recombines TRBV5-1 with TRBJ2-2; D is possibly TRBD1 or TRBD2 (5 bases each). The germline gives CDR1 SGHRS, CDR2 YFSETQ. This CDR3 contains 15 residues. V lost 4 bases and J lost 0, with 10 bases in between.

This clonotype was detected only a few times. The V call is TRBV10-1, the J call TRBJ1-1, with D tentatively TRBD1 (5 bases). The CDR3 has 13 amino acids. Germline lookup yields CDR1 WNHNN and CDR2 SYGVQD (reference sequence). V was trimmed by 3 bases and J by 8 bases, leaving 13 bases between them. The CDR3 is CASSEGARAEAFF. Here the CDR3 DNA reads TGCGCCAGCAGTGAAGGGGCTAGGGCCGAAGCTTTCTTT.

The CDR3 region has the DNA TGTGCCGGAAAGGGGACTAGCGGGCGGCTCGGGAATGAGCAGTTCTTC. This sequence encodes CAGKGTSGRLGNEQFF. This chain uses TRBV2 with TRBJ2-1; 12 nucleotides align to TRBD2. Germline V gene data show CDR1 as SNHLY and CDR2 as FYNNEI. CDR3 length: 16 residues. The V and J ends lost 11 bases and 7 bases, in that order; junction bases with no gene match: 15. The whole variable domain, filled in from reference TRBV2 and TRBJ2-1, reads EPEVTQTPSHQVTQMGQEVILRCVPISNHLYFYWYRQILGQKVEFLVSFYNNEISEKSEIFDDQFSVERPDGSNFTLKIRSTKLEDSAMYFCAGKGTSGRLGNEQFFGPGTRLTVL.

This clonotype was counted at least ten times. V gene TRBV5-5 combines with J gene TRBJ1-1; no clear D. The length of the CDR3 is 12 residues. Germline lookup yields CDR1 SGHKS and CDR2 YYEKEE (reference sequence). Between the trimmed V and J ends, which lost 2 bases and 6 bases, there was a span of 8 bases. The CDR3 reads CASSFIMAEAFF. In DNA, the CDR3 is TGTGCCAGCAGCTTTATCATGGCTGAAGCTTTCTTT.

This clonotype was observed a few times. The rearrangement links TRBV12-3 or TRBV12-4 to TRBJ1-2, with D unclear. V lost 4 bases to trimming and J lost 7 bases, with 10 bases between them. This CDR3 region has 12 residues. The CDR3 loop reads CASSSTTSGYTF. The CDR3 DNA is TGTGCCAGCAGTTCCACAACGAGTGGCTACACCTTC.

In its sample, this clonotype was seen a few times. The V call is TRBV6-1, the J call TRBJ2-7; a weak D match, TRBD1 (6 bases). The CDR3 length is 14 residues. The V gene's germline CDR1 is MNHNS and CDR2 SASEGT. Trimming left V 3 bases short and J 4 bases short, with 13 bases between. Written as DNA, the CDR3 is TGTGCCAGCAGTGATCCGGGACAACTATACGAGCAGTACTTC. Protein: CASSDPGQLYEQYF.

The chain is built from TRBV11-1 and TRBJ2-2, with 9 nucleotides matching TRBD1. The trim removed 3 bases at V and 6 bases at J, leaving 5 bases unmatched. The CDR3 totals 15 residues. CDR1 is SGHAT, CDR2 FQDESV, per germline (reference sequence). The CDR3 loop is CASSLDRGLAGELFF. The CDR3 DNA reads TGTGCCAGCAGCTTGGACAGGGGCTTAGCCGGGGAGCTGTTTTTT.

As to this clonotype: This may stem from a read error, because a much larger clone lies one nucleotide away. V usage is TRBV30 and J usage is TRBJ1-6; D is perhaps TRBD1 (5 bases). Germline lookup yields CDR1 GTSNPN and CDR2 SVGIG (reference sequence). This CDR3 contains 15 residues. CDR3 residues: CVWRSMGPYNSPLHF. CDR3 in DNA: TGTGTCTGGAGGAGTATGGGGCCCTATAATTCACCCCTCCACTTT.

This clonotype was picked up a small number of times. As DNA, the CDR3 is TGCAGTGCTAGACGGTTCAGGGGTGAGGACACTGAAGCTTTCTTT. Its translation is CSARRFRGEDTEAFF. The rearrangement joins TRBV20-1 to TRBJ1-1; D is possibly TRBD1 (6 bases). CDR1 and CDR2 (germline): DFQATT, SNEGSKA (reference sequence). The CDR3 runs to 15 residues. Trimming took off 2 bases at V and 3 bases at J, with 16 bases between the two ends.

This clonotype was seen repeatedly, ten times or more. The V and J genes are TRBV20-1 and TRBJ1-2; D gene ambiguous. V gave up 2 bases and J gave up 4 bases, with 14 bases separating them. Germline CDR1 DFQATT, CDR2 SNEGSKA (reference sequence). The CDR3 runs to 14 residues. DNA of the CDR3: TGCAGTGCTAGACTCTCTCCAACCCCCTATGGCTACACCTTC. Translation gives CSARLSPTPYGYTF.

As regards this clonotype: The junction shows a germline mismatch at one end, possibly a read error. CDR3 nucleotides: TGTGCCATCAGTGCCTCCGGGGGGTCCATGAACACCGAAGCTTTCTTT. Its protein product is CAISASGGSMNTEAFF. This rearrangement joins TRBV10-3 to TRBJ1-1; D possibly corresponds to TRBD1 (5 bases). CDR1 and CDR2 from the germline V gene are ENHRY and SYGVKD. CDR3 length: 16 amino acids.

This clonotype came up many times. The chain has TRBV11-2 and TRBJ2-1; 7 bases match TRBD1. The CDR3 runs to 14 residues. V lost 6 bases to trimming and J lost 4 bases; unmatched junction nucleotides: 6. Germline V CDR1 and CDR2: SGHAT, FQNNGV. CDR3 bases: TGTGCCAGCAGAACAGGGGCAGCTTACAATGAGCAGTTCTTC. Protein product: CASRTGAAYNEQFF.

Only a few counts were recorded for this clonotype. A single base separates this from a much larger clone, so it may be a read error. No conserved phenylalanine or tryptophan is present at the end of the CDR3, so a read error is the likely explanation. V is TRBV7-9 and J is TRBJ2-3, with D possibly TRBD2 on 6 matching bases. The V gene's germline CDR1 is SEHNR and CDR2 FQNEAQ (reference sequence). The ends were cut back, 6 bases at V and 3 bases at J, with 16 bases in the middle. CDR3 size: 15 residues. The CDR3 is CASSWRGLLTDTQYL. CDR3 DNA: TGTGCCAGCAGTTGGCGGGGTCTACTTACAGATACGCAGTATCTT.

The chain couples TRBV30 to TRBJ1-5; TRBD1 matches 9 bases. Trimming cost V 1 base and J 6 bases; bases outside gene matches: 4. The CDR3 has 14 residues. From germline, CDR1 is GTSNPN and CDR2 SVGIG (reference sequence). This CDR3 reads CAWSAGQGGQPQHF. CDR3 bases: TGTGCCTGGAGTGCGGGACAGGGCGGTCAGCCCCAGCATTTT.

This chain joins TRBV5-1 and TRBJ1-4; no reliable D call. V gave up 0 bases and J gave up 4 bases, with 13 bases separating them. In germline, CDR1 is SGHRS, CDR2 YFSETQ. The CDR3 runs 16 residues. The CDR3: CASSLAASRVNEKLFF. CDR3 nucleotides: TGCGCCAGCAGCTTGGCCGCCTCCCGGGTTAATGAAAAACTGTTTTTT. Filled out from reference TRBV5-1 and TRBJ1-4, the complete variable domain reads KAGVTQTPRYLIKTRGQQVTLSCSPISGHRSVSWYQQTPGQGLQFLFEYFSETQRNKGNFPGRFSGRQFSNSRSEMNVSTLELGDSALYLCASSLAASRVNEKLFFGSGTQLSVL.

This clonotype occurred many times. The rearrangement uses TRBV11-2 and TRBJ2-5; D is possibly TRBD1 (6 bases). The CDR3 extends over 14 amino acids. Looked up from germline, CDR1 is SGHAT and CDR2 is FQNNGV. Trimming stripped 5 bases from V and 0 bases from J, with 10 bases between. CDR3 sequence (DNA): TGTGCCAGCAGCGTCGGGACATACCAAGAGACCCAGTACTTC. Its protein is CASSVGTYQETQYF.

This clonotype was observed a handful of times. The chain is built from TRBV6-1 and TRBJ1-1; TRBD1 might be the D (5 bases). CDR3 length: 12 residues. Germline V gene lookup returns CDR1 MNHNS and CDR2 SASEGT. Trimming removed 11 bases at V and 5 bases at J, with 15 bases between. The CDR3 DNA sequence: TGTGCCGCCGGCAGGGCGGATACTGAAGCTTTCTTT. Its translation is CAAGRADTEAFF.

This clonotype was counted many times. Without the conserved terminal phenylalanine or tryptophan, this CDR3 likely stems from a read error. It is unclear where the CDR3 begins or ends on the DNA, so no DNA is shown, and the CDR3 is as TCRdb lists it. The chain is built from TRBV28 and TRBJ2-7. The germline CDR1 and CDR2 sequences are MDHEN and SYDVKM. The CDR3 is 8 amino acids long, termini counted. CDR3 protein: CASSLSSA.

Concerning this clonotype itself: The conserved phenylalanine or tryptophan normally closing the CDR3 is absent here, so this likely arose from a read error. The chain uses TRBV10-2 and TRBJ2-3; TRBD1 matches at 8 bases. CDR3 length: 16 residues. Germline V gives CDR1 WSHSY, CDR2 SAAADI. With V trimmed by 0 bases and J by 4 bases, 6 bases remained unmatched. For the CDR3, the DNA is TGCGCCAGCAGTGAGTCGGAGGGACAGGACCCAGATACGCAGTATTAT. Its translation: CASSESEGQDPDTQYY.

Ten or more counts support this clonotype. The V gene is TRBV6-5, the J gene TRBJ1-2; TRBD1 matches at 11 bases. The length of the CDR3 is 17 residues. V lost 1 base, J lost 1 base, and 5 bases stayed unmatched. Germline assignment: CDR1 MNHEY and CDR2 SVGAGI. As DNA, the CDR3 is TGTGCCAGCAGTTACTGGGACAGGGGGACCCTTAACTATGGCTACACCTTC. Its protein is CASSYWDRGTLNYGYTF.

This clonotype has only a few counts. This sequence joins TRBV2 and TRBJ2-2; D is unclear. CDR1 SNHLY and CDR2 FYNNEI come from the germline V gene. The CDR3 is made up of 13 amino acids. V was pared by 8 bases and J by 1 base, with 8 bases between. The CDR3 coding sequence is TGTGCCAGCCGAACACGGAACACCGGGGAGCTGTTTTTT. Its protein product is CASRTRNTGELFF.

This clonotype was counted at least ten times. The CDR3 DNA reads as TGTGCCACCAGCAGAGGGGCAGGGGTGGGCACAGATACGCAGTATTTT. It encodes CATSRGAGVGTDTQYF. This sequence joins TRBV15 and TRBJ2-3, with D possibly TRBD1 on 6 matching bases. Per the germline V gene, CDR1 is LNHNV and CDR2 is YYDKDF (reference sequence). The CDR3 is made up of 16 amino acids. With 1 base removed from V and 1 base from J, the gap between germline ends came to 12 bases. The entire variable domain, with the rest obtained from reference TRBV15 and TRBJ2-3, is as follows: DAMVIQNPRYQVTQFGKPVTLSCSQTLNHNVMYWYQQKSSQAPKLLFHYYDKDFNNEADTPDNFQSRRPNTSFCFLDIRSPGLGDTAMYLCATSRGAGVGTDTQYFGPGTRLTVL.

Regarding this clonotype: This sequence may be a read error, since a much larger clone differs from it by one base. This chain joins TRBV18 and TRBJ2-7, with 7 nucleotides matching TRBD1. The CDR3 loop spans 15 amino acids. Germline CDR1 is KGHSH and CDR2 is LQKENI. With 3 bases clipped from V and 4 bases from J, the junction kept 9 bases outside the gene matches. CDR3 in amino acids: CASSPFSTGRYEQYF. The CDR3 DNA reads TGTGCCAGCTCACCGTTCTCGACAGGGCGTTACGAGCAGTACTTC.

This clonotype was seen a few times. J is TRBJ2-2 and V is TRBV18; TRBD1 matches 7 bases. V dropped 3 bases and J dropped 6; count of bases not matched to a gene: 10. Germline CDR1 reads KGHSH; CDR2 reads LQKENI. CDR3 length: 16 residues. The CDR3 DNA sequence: TGTGCCAGCTCACCTTCGACAGGGTATGGTGCCGGGGAGCTGTTTTTT. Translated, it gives CASSPSTGYGAGELFF.

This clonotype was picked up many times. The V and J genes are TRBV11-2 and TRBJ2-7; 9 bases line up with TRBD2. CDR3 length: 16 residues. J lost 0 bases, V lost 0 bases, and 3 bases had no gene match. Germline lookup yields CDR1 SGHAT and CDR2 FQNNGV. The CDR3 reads CASSLEVSGGSYEQYF. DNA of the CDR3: TGTGCCAGCAGCTTAGAGGTTAGCGGGGGCTCCTACGAGCAGTACTTC. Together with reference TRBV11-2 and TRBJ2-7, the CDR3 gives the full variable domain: EAGVAQSPRYKIIEKRQSVAFWCNPISGHATLYWYQQILGQGPKLLIQFQNNGVVDDSQLPKDRFSAERLKGVDSTLKIQPAKLEDSAVYLCASSLEVSGGSYEQYFGPGTRLTVT.